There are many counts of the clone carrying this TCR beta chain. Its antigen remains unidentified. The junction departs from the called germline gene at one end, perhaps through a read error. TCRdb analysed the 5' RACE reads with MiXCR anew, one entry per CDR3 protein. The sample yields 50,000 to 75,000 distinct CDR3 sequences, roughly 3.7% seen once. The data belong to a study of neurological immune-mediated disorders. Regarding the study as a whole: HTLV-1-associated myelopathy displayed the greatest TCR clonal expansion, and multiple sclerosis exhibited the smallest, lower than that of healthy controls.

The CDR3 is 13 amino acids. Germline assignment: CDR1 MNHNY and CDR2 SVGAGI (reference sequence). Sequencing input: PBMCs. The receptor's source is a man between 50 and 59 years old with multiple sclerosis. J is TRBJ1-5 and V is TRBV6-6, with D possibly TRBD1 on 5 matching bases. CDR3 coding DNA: TGTGCCAGCAGTTACGAGGGTAGACAGCCCCAGAATTTT. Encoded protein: CASSYEGRQPQNF.